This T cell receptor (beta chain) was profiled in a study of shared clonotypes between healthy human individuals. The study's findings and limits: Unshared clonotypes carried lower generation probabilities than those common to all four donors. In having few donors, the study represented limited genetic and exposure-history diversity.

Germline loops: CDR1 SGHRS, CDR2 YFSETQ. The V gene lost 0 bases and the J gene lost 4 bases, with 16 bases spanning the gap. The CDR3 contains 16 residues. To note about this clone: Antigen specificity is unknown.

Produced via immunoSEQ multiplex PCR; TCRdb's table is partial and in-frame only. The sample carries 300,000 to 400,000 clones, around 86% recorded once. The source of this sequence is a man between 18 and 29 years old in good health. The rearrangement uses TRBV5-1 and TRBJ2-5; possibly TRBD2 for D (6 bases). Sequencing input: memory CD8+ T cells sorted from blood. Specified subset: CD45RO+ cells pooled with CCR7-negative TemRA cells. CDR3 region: CASSLVGGGTLETQYF. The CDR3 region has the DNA TGCGCCAGCAGCTTGGTCGGTGGCGGGACTCTAGAGACCCAGTACTTC.